The next 5 T cell receptor beta chains were all read from a single sample in a study of Graves' ophthalmopathy and Graves' hyperthyroidism. As the template, RNA transcripts were used to amplify TCR beta CDR3 regions. RT-PCR in the first round used HTBI primers; a second-round multiplex PCR followed. MiXCR was run by TCRdb on the multiplex PCR reads, yielding one entry per CDR3 protein. The table records 200,000 to 250,000 distinct CDR3 sequences, 20% to 25% of them present only once. The sequenced material came from peripheral blood. The receptors derive from a woman in her fifties or sixties with Graves' ophthalmopathy.

The chain has TRBV6-1 and TRBJ1-6; 10 bases map to TRBD1. Germline values: CDR1 MNHNS, CDR2 SASEGT. The V segment lost 10 bases and the J segment 6 bases; nucleotides outside the gene matches: 3. CDR3 length equals 13 residues. The CDR3 sequence is CATGDRGNSPLHF. Here the CDR3 DNA reads TGTGCCACCGGGGACAGGGGTAATTCACCCCTCCACTTT.

This sequence joins TRBV28 and TRBJ1-5; D is unresolved. The CDR3 extends over 13 amino acids. CDR1 and CDR2 from the germline V gene are MDHEN and SYDVKM. Trimming took 8 bases from V and 5 from J, leaving 13 bases between them. CDR3 loop: CASQLGLDQPQHF. The CDR3 DNA reads as TGTGCCAGCCAACTCGGGTTGGATCAGCCCCAGCATTTT. Based on the CDR3 plus reference TRBV28 and TRBJ1-5, the full variable domain is DVKVTQSSRYLVKRTGEKVFLECVQDMDHENMFWYRQDPGLGLRLIYFSYDVKMKEKGDIPEGYSVSREKKERFSLILESASTNQTSMYLCASQLGLDQPQHFGDGTRLSIL.

This clonotype was observed at least ten times. The chain carries TRBV7-8 and TRBJ1-2; D call uncertain. Germline V gene lookup returns CDR1 SGHVS and CDR2 FQNEAQ. CDR3 length: 14 amino acids. V gave up 3 bases and J gave up 5 bases, with 13 bases separating them. CDR3: CASSLVWEGYGYTF. CDR3 nucleotides: TGTGCCAGCAGCTTGGTTTGGGAAGGGTATGGCTACACCTTC. Complete variable domain (other parts from reference TRBV7-8 and TRBJ1-2): GAGVSQSPRYKVAKRGQDVALRCDPISGHVSLFWYQQALGQGPEFLTYFQNEAQLDKSGLPSDRFFAERPEGSVSTLKIQRTQQEDSAVYLCASSLVWEGYGYTFGSGTRLTVV.

This clonotype appeared many times. The chain's CDR3 is CASSQDGPAVPYEQYF. The CDR3 nucleotides read TGCGCCAGCAGCCAAGATGGTCCAGCGGTCCCTTACGAGCAGTACTTC. This chain connects TRBV4-1 to TRBJ2-7; D perhaps matches TRBD2 (5 bases). The V gene lost 0 bases and the J gene lost 4 bases, with 16 bases spanning the gap. The CDR3 runs 16 residues. Germline CDR1 is MGHRA and CDR2 is YSYEKL.

This clonotype was picked up many times. The missing conserved phenylalanine or tryptophan at the end of this CDR3 makes a read error likely. The DNA is omitted, as the CDR3 cannot be located on it reliably, and the CDR3 follows TCRdb's listing. The chain uses TRBV15 and TRBJ2-5; the DNA was not compared with TRBD2, the D call given in the table. The V gene's germline CDR1 is LNHNV and CDR2 YYDKDF (reference sequence). The CDR3 contains 11 residues when both ends are counted. CDR3 residues: CATSRETSGKV.